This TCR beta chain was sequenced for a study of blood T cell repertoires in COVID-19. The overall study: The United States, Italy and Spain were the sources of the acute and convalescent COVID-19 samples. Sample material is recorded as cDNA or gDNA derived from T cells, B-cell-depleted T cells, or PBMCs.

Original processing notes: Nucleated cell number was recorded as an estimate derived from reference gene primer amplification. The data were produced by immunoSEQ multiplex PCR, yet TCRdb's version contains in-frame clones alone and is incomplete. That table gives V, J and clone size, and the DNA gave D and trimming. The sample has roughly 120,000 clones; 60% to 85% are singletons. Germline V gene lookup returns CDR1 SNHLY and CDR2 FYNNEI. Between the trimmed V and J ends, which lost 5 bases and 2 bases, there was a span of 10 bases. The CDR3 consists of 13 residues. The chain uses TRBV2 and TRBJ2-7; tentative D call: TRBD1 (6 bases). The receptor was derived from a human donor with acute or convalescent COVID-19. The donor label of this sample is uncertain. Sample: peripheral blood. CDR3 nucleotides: TGTGCCAGCAGTTACGGGACAACCTACGAGCAGTACTTC. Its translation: CASSYGTTYEQYF.